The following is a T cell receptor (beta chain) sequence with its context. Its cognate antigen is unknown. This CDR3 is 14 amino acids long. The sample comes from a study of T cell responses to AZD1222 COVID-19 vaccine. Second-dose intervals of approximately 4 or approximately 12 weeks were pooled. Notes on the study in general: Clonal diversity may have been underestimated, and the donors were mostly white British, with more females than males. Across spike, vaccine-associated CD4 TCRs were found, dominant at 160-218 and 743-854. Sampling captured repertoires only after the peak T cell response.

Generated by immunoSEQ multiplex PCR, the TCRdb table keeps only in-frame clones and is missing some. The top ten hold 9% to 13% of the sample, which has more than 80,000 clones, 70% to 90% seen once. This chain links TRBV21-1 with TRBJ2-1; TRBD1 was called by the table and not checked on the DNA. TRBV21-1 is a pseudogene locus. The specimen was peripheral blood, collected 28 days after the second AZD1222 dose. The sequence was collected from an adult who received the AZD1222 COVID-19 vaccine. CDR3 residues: CASKFPGEENEQFF. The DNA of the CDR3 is TGTGCCAGCAAGTTCCCAGGGGAAGAGAATGAGCAGTTCTTC.